Listed below are T cell receptor beta chains from one sample, sequenced in a study of T cell repertoires in cytomegalovirus infection. Their recognized antigens are unknown. TCRdb called the reads again in MiXCR, with one record for every CDR3 protein. The sample has hundreds of thousands of distinct CDR3 sequences; about 44% are singletons. The sequenced sample was cultured PBMCs, obtained from culture after CMV antigen stimulation. The receptor set was obtained from a human donor in good health (CMV status not recorded). Some clones in this sample may be carry-over from other donors' samples. The CDR3 runs from the conserved cysteine through the conserved F or W.

j_call v_call cdr3_aa
TRBJ2-5 TRBV7-2 CASSLEPPGGPEETQYF
TRBJ2-3 TRBV4-2 CASSQGRAGTTDTQYF
TRBJ2-2 TRBV6-2/TRBV6-3 CASSRTTKTGELFF
TRBJ2-5 TRBV10-3 CAISESGGEETQYF
TRBJ2-3 TRBV7-8 CASSLRFDASTDTQYF
TRBJ2-5 TRBV12-5 CASGERLRGETQYF
TRBJ2-3 TRBV27 CASSSSDREDTQYF
TRBJ2-7 TRBV4-1 CASSQDSPSGRYEQYF
TRBJ2-1 TRBV7-2 CASSQKGYEQFF
TRBJ2-3 TRBV11-2 CASSLGGGARTQYF
TRBJ1-4 TRBV6-5 CASRSPDGVNEKLFF
TRBJ1-1 TRBV6-1 CASSYSLRGRGTEAFF
TRBJ2-5 TRBV7-2 CASSSTRGETQYF
TRBJ1-1 TRBV12-3/TRBV12-4 CASSFRQMNTEAFF
TRBJ1-4 TRBV7-9 CASSPGTPAGEKLFF
TRBJ2-7 TRBV7-2 CASSFRASGSYEQYF
TRBJ2-1 TRBV7-9 CASSLRWRPEQFF
TRBJ1-2 TRBV29-1 CSVSRNYGYTF
TRBJ2-3 TRBV7-2 CASSLTSAGTDTQYF
TRBJ2-2 TRBV7-9 CASSLTTDTGELFF
TRBJ2-3 TRBV4-3 CASSQVPTSTDTQYF
TRBJ1-1 TRBV23-1 CASSQSPESGGHTEAFF